This T cell receptor beta chain was sequenced during a study of blood T cell repertoires in COVID-19. At the level of the study: T cells, B-cell-depleted T cells, or PBMCs provided the cDNA or gDNA that served as material.

The V end lost 6 bases, the J end lost 4 bases, and 16 bases lay between the germline ends. The germline CDR1 and CDR2 sequences are SGHVS and FQNEAQ. CDR3 length: 14 amino acids. Clones were sequenced by immunoSEQ multiplex PCR, and TCRdb holds only the in-frame ones, with some missing. The sample holds 150,000 to 200,000 clones, 86% seen once. Material: peripheral blood. This TCR was sampled from a man between 65 and 85 years old with active or convalescent COVID-19. The chain recombines TRBV7-8 with TRBJ2-7; D is ambiguous. The DNA of the CDR3 is TGTGCCAGCAGTAAGTCTCTGGGCCGATACGAGCAGTACTTC. Its translation is CASSKSLGRYEQYF.